The 9 T cell receptor beta chains below come from one sample, sequenced in a study of blood T cell repertoires in COVID-19. TCRdb's table, derived via immunoSEQ multiplex PCR, lists solely in-frame clones and lacks some. The repertoire has about 440,000 clones, about 92% of them found once; the top ten carry approximately 0.65%. The sequenced sample was PBMCs or T cells enriched from blood (not recorded which). The receptors derive from a young man who had recovered from COVID-19.

Regarding this clone: Distinct nucleotide sequences in the sample also encode this CDR3. The rearrangement links TRBV10-3 to TRBJ1-1; D possibly corresponds to TRBD1 (5 bases). Germline-derived CDR1 and CDR2 are ENHRY and SYGVKD. Between the trimmed V and J ends, which lost 2 bases and 2 bases, there was a span of 6 bases. There are 13 residues in the CDR3. CDR3 loop: CAISEQGNTEAFF. The CDR3 bases are TGTGCCATCAGTGAGCAGGGAAACACTGAAGCTTTCTTT.

The J gene is TRBJ1-2, the V gene TRBV7-9; D uncertain. V gave up 3 bases and J gave up 4 bases, with 6 bases separating them. Per germline, CDR1 SEHNR and CDR2 FQNEAQ (reference sequence). CDR3 length equals 12 residues. The CDR3 coding sequence is TGTGCCAGCAGCTTTGTCAGCTATGGCTACACCTTC. Encoded protein: CASSFVSYGYTF.

This clone appeared a single time. The genes are TRBV19 and TRBJ1-5; the D is unclear. Trimming took 7 bases from V and 4 from J, leaving 17 bases between them. Germline V gene data show CDR1 as LNHDA and CDR2 as SQIVND (reference sequence). The CDR3 length is 15 residues. CDR3 nucleotides: TGTGCCAGTACCAACCTTCTCGGTTTAAATCAGCCCCAGCATTTT. It yields the protein CASTNLLGLNQPQHF.

This chain's CDR3 is CATSDPGFRDAQYF. CDR3 coding DNA: TGTGCCACCAGTGATCCGGGGTTTAGGGATGCGCAGTATTTT. The chain recombines TRBV24-1 with TRBJ2-3, with D tentatively TRBD2 (5 bases). Deletions cut 3 bases from V and 10 bases from J, with 16 bases between. CDR3 size: 14 residues. From germline, CDR1 is KGHDR and CDR2 SFDVKD.

The V gene is TRBV6-5, the J gene TRBJ1-1; D may be TRBD1 (5 bases). The germline CDR1 and CDR2 sequences are MNHEY and SVGAGI. This CDR3 has 13 amino acids. Trimming pared 6 bases from V and 5 bases from J, leaving 13 bases between. CDR3 protein: CASRVTVSTEAFF. CDR3 in DNA: TGTGCCAGCAGGGTGACAGTTTCAACTGAAGCTTTCTTT.

V usage is TRBV27 and J usage is TRBJ2-1, with a possible D match to TRBD2 (6 bases). Trimming shortened V by 7 bases and J by 1 base, and 11 bases separated the two germline ends. This CDR3 is 14 amino acids long. Per germline, CDR1 MNHEY and CDR2 SMNVEV (reference sequence). In DNA, the CDR3 is TGTGCCAGCAAAGGGGCGGGATCCTACAATGAGCAGTTCTTC. Encoded protein: CASKGAGSYNEQFF.

The chain uses TRBV7-3 and TRBJ2-1, with D possibly TRBD2 on 5 matching bases. V lost 4 bases and J 5 bases, leaving 9 bases between the germline ends. The germline gives CDR1 SGHTA, CDR2 FQGTGA. The CDR3 runs to 13 residues. The CDR3 loop reads CASSSGSNNEQFF. CDR3 DNA: TGTGCCAGCAGCTCGGGATCCAACAATGAGCAGTTCTTC.

The gene calls are TRBV5-6 and TRBJ2-1, with 12 bases matching TRBD2. The V segment lost 4 bases and the J segment 8 bases; nucleotides outside the gene matches: 7. CDR3 length: 15 residues. Per germline, CDR1 SGHDT and CDR2 YYEEEE. The CDR3 here is CASSAPPSGGDEQFF. CDR3 nucleotide sequence: TGTGCCAGCAGCGCACCCCCTAGCGGGGGGGATGAGCAGTTCTTC. Drawing the rest from reference TRBV5-6 and TRBJ2-1, the complete variable domain is DAGVTQSPTHLIKTRGQQVTLRCSPKSGHDTVSWYQQALGQGPQFIFQYYEEEERQRGNFPDRFSGHQFPNYSSELNVNALLLGDSALYLCASSAPPSGGDEQFFGPGTRLTVL.

The gene calls are TRBV21-1 and TRBJ2-1; no DNA check was done on the table's D call, TRBD2. TRBV21-1 is a listed pseudogene. This CDR3 comprises 16 residues. The CDR3 nucleotides are TGTGCCAGCCCTTCGGGTGAGCGGTCGACCTACAATGAGCAGTTCTTC. This gives the protein CASPSGERSTYNEQFF.